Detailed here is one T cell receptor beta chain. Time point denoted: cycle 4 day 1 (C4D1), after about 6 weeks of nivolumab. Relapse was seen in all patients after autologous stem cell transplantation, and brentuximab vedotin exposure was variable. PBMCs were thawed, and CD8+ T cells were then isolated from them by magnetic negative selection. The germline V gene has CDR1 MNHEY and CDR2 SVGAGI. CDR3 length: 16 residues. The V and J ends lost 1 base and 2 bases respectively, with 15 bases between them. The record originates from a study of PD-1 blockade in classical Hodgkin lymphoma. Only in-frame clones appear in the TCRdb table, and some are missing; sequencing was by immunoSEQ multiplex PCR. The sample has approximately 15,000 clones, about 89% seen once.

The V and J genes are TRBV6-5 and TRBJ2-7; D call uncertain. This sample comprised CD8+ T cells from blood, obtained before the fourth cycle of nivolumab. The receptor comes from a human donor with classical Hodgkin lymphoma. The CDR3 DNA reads TGTGCCAGCAGTTACTTCCGGTCAGTTGGAGCCTACGAGCAGTACTTC. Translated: CASSYFRSVGAYEQYF.